This T cell receptor (beta chain) was recorded in a study of a mutant IDH1 vaccine in newly diagnosed glioma. Study-wide background: Patients received vaccination from 4-6 weeks after radiotherapy alone, or with temozolomide cycles.

Sample time point: week 35, safety follow-up. Each dose of the vaccine consisted of 300 ug of mutant IDH1 20-mer peptide, with topical imiquimod. Points from the study as a whole: Changes in the top peripheral T cell clonotypes seemingly had no bearing on pseudoprogression.

Only in-frame clones appear in the TCRdb table, and some are missing; sequencing was by immunoSEQ multiplex PCR. The profile shows roughly 52,000 clones, around 78% of them singletons. Concerning this clone itself: Antigen unknown.

The germline V and J ends were trimmed by 1 base and 4 bases, with 7 bases remaining between them. The germline V gene has CDR1 SEHNR and CDR2 FQNEAQ (reference sequence). The CDR3 is 13 residues long. Here the sequenced sample was PBMCs, taken from a glioma patient whose treatment included an IDH1 peptide vaccine. The TCR originated in a man in his forties with glioma. This sequence joins TRBV7-9 and TRBJ1-2; D perhaps matches TRBD1 (6 bases). CDR3: CASSLGGPYGYTF. The DNA for the CDR3 is TGTGCCAGCAGCTTAGGGGGGCCCTATGGCTACACCTTC.